This entry lists 6 T cell receptor beta chains sequenced from one sample in a study of cytomegalovirus exposure and HLA in healthy donors. The PCR used 60 Vbeta and 13 Jbeta primers. Repertoires were generated with immunoSEQ multiplex PCR, while TCRdb's copy carries only in-frame clones and drops some. This table holds about 200,000 clones, over 75% found once. The sequencing sample was made of PBMCs. The receptors derive from a woman aged 50 to 65 in good health and CMV-seronegative.

The chain joins TRBV7-9 to TRBJ1-2; tentatively, D is TRBD1 (5 bases). The CDR3 sequence is 15 residues long. Germline assignment: CDR1 SEHNR and CDR2 FQNEAQ (reference sequence). CDR3 nucleotides: TGTGTCATCATAGCGGGAGCGGGGCTGAGCTATGGCTACACCTTC. Amino acid sequence: CVIIAGAGLSYGYTF.

This sequence joins TRBV18 and TRBJ2-1; D remains ambiguous. CDR3 size: 15 residues. V lost 2 bases, J lost 0 bases, and 8 bases lay in between. Germline V lookup: CDR1 KGHSH, CDR2 LQKENI. The CDR3 spells CASSPAQLSYNEQFF. For the CDR3, the DNA is TGTGCCAGCTCACCAGCGCAACTCTCCTACAATGAGCAGTTCTTC. Complete variable domain (other parts from reference TRBV18 and TRBJ2-1): NAGVMQNPRHLVRRRGQEARLRCSPMKGHSHVYWYRQLPEEGLKFMVYLQKENIIDESGMPKERFSAEFPKEGPSILRIQQVVRGDSAAYFCASSPAQLSYNEQFFGPGTRLTVL.

The chain uses TRBV19 and TRBJ1-4; tentatively, D is TRBD1 (5 bases). Trimming took off 6 bases at V and 0 bases at J, with 14 bases between the two ends. Germline values: CDR1 LNHDA, CDR2 SQIVND (reference sequence). This CDR3 region has 16 residues. CDR3 sequence reads: CASSRGSIATNEKLFF. For the CDR3, the DNA is TGTGCCAGTAGCCGGGGGTCGATCGCAACTAATGAAAAACTGTTTTTT.

J is TRBJ2-7 and V is TRBV18, with TRBD2 matching 9 bases. Germline trimming cut 1 base from V and 2 bases from J; bases unmatched to any gene: 6. Germline CDR1 reads KGHSH; CDR2 reads LQKENI. The CDR3 extends over 16 amino acids. CDR3 in amino acids: CASSPLGLATTYEQYF. CDR3 bases: TGTGCCAGCTCACCACTCGGACTAGCGACAACCTACGAGCAGTACTTC.

This chain uses TRBV6-1 with TRBJ1-6; possible D gene TRBD1, 6 bases. The CDR3 loop spans 15 amino acids. Germline V gene lookup returns CDR1 MNHNS and CDR2 SASEGT. V lost 6 bases and J lost 6, with 15 bases in between. CDR3 nucleotides: TGTGCCAGCAGGCCGACAGGAGATTTTAATTCACCCCTCCACTTT. It translates to CASRPTGDFNSPLHF.

The chain has TRBV19 and TRBJ2-7, with D possibly TRBD2 on 7 matching bases. Trimming left V 6 bases short and J 0 bases short, with 18 bases between. The CDR3 sequence is 16 residues long. CDR1 and CDR2 from the germline V gene are LNHDA and SQIVND (reference sequence). The CDR3 spells CASRDGGAGSSYEQYF. Here the CDR3 DNA reads TGTGCCAGTAGAGATGGGGGGGCGGGGAGCTCCTACGAGCAGTACTTC.